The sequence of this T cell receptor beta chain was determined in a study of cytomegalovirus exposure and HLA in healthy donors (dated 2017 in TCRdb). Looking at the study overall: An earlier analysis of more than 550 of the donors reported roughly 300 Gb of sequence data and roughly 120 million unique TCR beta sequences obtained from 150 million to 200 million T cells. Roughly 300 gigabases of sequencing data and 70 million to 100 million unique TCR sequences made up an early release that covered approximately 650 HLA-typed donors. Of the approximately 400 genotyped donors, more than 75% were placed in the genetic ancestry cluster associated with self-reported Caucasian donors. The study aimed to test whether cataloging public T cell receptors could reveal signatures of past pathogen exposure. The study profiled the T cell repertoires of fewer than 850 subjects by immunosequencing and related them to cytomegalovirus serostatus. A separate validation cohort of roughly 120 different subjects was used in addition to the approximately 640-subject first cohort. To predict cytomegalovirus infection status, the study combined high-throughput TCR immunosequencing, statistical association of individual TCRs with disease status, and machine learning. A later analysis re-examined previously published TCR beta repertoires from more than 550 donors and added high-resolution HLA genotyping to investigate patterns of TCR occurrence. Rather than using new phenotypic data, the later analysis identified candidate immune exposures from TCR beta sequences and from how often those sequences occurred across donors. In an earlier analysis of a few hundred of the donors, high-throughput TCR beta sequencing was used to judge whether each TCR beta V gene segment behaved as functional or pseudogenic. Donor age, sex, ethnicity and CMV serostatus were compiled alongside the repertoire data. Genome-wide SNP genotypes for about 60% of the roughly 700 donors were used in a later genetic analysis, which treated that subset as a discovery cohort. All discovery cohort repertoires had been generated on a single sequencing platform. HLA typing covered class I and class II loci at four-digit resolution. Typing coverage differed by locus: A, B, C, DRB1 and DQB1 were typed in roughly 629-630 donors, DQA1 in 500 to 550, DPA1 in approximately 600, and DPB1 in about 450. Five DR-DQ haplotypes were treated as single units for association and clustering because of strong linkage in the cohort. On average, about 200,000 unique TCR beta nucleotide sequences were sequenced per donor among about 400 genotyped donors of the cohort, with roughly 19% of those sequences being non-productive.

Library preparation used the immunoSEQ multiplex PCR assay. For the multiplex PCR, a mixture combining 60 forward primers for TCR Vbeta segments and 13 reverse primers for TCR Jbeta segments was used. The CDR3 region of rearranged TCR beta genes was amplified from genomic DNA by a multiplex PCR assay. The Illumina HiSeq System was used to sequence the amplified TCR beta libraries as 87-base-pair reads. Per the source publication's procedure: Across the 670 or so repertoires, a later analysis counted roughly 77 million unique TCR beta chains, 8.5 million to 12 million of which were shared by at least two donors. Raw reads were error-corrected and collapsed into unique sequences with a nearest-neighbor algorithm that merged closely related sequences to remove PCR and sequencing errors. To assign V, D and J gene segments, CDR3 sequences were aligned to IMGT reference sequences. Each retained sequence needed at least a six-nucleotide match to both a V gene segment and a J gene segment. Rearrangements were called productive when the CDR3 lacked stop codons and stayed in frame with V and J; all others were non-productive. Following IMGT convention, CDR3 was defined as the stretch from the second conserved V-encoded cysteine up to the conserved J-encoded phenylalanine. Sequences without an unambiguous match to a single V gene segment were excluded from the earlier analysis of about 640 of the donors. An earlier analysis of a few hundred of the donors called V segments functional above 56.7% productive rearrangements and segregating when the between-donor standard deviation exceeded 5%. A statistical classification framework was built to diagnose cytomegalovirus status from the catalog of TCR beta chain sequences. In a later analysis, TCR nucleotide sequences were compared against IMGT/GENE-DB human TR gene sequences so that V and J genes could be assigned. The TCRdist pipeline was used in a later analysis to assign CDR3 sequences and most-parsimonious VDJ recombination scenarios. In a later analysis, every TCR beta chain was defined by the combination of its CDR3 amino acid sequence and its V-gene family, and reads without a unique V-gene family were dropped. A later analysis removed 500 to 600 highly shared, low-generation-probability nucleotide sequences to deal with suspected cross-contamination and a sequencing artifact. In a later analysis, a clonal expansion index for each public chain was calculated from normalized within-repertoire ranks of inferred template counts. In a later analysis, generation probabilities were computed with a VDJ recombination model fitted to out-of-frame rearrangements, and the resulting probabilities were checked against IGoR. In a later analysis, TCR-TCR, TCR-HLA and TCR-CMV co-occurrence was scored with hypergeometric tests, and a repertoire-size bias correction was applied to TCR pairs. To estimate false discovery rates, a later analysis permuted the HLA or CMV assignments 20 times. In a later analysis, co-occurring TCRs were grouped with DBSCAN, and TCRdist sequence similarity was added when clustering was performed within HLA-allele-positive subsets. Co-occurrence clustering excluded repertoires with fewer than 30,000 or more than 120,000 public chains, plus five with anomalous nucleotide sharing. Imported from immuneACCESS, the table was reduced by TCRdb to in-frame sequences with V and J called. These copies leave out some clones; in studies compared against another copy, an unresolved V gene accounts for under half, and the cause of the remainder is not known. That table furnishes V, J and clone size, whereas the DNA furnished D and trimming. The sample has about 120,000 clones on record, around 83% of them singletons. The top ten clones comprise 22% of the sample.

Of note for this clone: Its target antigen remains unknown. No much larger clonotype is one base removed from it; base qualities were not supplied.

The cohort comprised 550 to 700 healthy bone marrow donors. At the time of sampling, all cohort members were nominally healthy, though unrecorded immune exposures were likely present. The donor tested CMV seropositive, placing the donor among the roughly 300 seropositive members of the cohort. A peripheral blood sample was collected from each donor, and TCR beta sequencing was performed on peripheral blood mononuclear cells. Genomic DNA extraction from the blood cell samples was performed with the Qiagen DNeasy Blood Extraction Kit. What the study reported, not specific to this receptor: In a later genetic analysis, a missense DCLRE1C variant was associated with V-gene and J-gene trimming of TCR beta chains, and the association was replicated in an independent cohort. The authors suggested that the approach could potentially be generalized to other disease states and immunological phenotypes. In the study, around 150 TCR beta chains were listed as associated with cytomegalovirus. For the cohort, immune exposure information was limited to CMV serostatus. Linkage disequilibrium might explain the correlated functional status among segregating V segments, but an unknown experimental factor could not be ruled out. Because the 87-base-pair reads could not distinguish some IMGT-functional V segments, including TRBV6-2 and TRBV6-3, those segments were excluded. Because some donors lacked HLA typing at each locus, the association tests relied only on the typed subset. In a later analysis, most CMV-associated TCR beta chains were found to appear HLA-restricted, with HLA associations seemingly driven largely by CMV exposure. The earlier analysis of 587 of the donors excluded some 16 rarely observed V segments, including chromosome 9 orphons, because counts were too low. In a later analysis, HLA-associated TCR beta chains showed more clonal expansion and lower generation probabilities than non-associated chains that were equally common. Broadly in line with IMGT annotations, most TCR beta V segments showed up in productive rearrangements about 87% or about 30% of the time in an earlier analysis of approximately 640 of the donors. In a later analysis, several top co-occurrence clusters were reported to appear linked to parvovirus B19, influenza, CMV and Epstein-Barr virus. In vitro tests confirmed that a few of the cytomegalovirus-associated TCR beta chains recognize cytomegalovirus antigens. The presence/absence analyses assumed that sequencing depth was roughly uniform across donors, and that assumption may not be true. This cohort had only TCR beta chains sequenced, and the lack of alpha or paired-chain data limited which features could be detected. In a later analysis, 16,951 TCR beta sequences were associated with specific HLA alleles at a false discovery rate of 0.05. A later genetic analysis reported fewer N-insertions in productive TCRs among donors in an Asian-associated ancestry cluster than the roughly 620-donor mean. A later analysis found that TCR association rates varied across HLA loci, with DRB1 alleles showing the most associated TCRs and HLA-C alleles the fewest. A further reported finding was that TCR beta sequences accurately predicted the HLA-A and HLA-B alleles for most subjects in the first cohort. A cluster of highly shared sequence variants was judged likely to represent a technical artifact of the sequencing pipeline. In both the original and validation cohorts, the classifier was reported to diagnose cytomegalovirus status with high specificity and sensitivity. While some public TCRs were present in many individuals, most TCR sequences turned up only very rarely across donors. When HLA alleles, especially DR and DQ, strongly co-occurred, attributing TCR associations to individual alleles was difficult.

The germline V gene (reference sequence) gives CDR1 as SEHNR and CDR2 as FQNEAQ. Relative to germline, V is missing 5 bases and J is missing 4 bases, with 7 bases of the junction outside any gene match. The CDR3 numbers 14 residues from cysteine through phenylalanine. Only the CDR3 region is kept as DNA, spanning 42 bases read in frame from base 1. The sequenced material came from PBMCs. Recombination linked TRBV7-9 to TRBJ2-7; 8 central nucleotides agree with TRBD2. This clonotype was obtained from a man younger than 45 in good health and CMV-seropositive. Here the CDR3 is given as CASSRLRGGYEQYF. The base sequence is TGTGCCAGCAGCCGACTTCGGGGGGGTTACGAGCAGTACTTC.